One sample yielded the 3 T cell receptor beta chains listed below, sequenced in a study of cytomegalovirus exposure and HLA in healthy donors. The PCR was carried out with 60 Vbeta primers and 13 Jbeta primers. Measured with immunoSEQ multiplex PCR; TCRdb has only the in-frame clones, and not every one. The sample yields roughly 150,000 clones, roughly four fifths seen once. Sequenced: PBMCs. The source of these receptors is a man aged 50 to 59 in good health and CMV-seropositive.

The V call is TRBV6-1, the J call TRBJ2-7; TRBD1 aligns across 10 bases. The ends lost 6 bases at V and 2 bases at J; junction bases unmatched: 7. The germline V gene has CDR1 MNHNS and CDR2 SASEGT. The CDR3 is 15 amino acids. Written as DNA, the CDR3 is TGTGCCAGCAGAGGCGAGGACAGGGGGGCCTACGAGCAGTACTTC. Protein sequence: CASRGEDRGAYEQYF.

The chain is built from TRBV28 and TRBJ1-5; 9 bases match TRBD1. This CDR3 has 16 amino acids. Germline CDR1 reads MDHEN; CDR2 reads SYDVKM. V gave up 6 bases and J gave up 7 bases; unmatched junction bases: 13. CDR3 sequence reads: CASRPGWTGVGQPQHF. Written as DNA, the CDR3 is TGTGCCAGCAGACCAGGTTGGACAGGGGTTGGGCAGCCCCAGCATTTT.

This chain joins TRBV28 and TRBJ2-7, with 8 nucleotides matching TRBD1. Germline V CDR1 and CDR2: MDHEN, SYDVKM. The junction had 7 bases not matched to a gene; V was cut back by 4 bases and J by 2 bases. The CDR3 sequence is 15 residues long. The CDR3, as DNA: TGTGCCAGCAGTTCCGGGACAGGATGGACCTACGAGCAGTACTTC. It yields the protein CASSSGTGWTYEQYF. Full variable domain (outside the CDR3, taken from reference TRBV28 and TRBJ2-7): DVKVTQSSRYLVKRTGEKVFLECVQDMDHENMFWYRQDPGLGLRLIYFSYDVKMKEKGDIPEGYSVSREKKERFSLILESASTNQTSMYLCASSSGTGWTYEQYFGPGTRLTVT.